This TCR beta chain was sequenced for a study of blood T cells in healthy people across ages (dated by TCRdb to the mid-2010s). With regard to the full study: In model experiments, template switching captured roughly one uniquely barcoded TCR beta cDNA molecule for every two T cells. To track age-related changes in TCR beta repertoire diversity, the study relied on deep sequencing normalized with unique cDNA molecular identifiers. Two additional independent replicas of 1 million unique cDNA reads from the same blood draw were analyzed for two donors (one aged 18 to 29 and one aged 80 or older). The donors were split into four age groups: young (average around 16 years), middle-aged (39), aged (more than 55) and long-lived (under 90). To avoid experimental bias, donors of different ages were distributed randomly across sequencing lanes.

The protocol used for the library was 5' RACE. The data were produced on an Illumina HiSeq 2500. A second PCR of about 7 to 12 cycles was performed with a sample-barcoded 5' primer and a J-beta primer mix. Each TCR beta cDNA molecule received a unique molecular identifier from a template-switch 5' adaptor carrying 12 random nucleotides. At least 2.5 million CDR3-containing paired-end reads were obtained from each sample. All of the RNA was converted into first-strand cDNA using the Mint cDNA synthesis kit, with a TRBC-specific oligonucleotide serving as the primer. Following uracil-DNA glycosylase treatment, all cDNA underwent a first 18-cycle PCR with the universal primers M1SS and BC2_uni_R. On the authors' methods: For normalization, 1 million high-quality reads, each with a distinct molecular identifier, were randomly selected from each sample. Instead of being binned into consensus sequences, reads with shared molecular identifiers were discarded. MiTCR, with a Q25 quality threshold and the strictest error-elimination algorithm, was used for CDR3 identification, clonotype clustering and error correction. A nonparametric unseen species model with Euler transformation was used to estimate a lower bound on total TCR beta diversity. In TCRdb, the public reads were trimmed at Q25 with fastp and aligned with MiXCR, with productive beta chains retained. Every distinct CDR3 protein forms one entry, paired with its most common genes and DNA. It is TCRdb's table, rather than the study itself, that gives the V and J calls and clone size. For this sample there are about a million distinct CDR3 sequences; roughly two fifths appear just once. Less than 15% of the sample lies in the top ten.

On this clonotype itself: This receptor's antigen is unknown. No clone much larger than this one lies a single base away; base qualities are absent.

On the study overall, not on this receptor specifically: Observed TCR beta diversity per million T cells fell roughly linearly with age, and a significant reduction was already apparent by age around 40. Compared with the aged group, more naive CD4+ T cells, fewer expanded clones and increased TCR diversity were shown by the long-lived group, suggesting age selection. Total diversity estimates from one million sequenced T cells were considered lower bounds and underestimates. Bulk unsorted PBMC profiling prevented conclusive comparison of naive and antigen-experienced compartments. The CMV infection status of donors was not known, potentially confounding age-related changes in expanded clonotypes. A strong correlation was found between observed TCR beta diversity and the percentage of naive T cells measured by flow cytometry.

Donors were 39 systemically healthy Caucasian individuals from Russia aged roughly 6 to 90 years. Approximately 10 milliliters of peripheral blood were collected from each donor into EDTA-treated Vacutainer tubes. Ficoll-Paque density-gradient centrifugation was used to isolate PBMCs, with at least 7 million obtained per sample. Trizol reagent was used to extract total RNA from PBMCs, with at least 6 micrograms per sample. For every donor, flow cytometry on a PBMC aliquot measured the percentage of naive CD45RAhigh/CD27high T cells. From the cysteine through the phenylalanine, the CDR3 covers 13 amino acids. The sequence is cut down to CDR3 DNA, 39 bases in frame from base 1. Looking up the germline V gene (reference sequence) yields CDR1 DFQATT and CDR2 SNEGSKA. V is clipped by 4 bases and J by 0 bases, and the sequence between their germline boundaries is 7 bases long.

Sequencing used blood. The receptor chain draws on TRBV20-1 and TRBJ1-5; too little of a D gene remains to name it. The sequence was obtained from a man younger than 30 in good health. The nucleotide sequence reads as follows: TGCAGTGCTATCGCCTTTAGCAATCAGCCCCAGCATTTT. The resulting protein is CSAIAFSNQPQHF.